What follows are 28 T cell receptor beta chains derived from one specimen sequenced in a study of regulatory T cells in long-lasting Graves disease (dated by TCRdb to about 2021). Library creation used multiplex PCR. TCRdb records Illumina HiSeq 4000 as the sequencer. CDR3 regions were amplified by Arm-PCR with iRepertoire HTBI primers to construct TCR beta libraries. TCRdb passed the public sequencing reads through fastp at Q25 and MiXCR, retaining productive beta sequences. Each CDR3 protein appears once, grouped with its most common genes and DNA. Within this sample are 500,000 to 700,000 distinct CDR3 sequences, with around 17% of them counted one time only. The ten top clones hold roughly 18% of the sample. The sample's time point label, in plain terms: newly diagnosed GD, antithyroid drugs for less than 3 months. For both TCR sequencing and RNA sequencing, RNA was extracted from PBMCs in TRIzol.

The same data also went into a second study, on T cells in Graves' hyperthyroidism and ophthalmopathy.

The sequences come from peripheral blood mononuclear cells (PBMCs), collected at new diagnosis, from a patient treated with antithyroid drugs. The receptors were sampled from a woman aged 25 to 39 with Graves disease. Donor details come from another sample of the same person, matched by shared clones.

V usage is TRBV4-2 and J usage is TRBJ2-7; 7 bases agree with TRBD2. CDR1 and CDR2 (germline): LGHNA, YNFKEQ. The CDR3 extends over 16 amino acids. After removal of 0 bases from V and 2 bases from J, the junction contained 7 bases not matched to a gene. CDR3 DNA: TGTGCCAGCAGCCAAGATCTGGGACTACCGCCCTACGAGCAGTACTTC. This translates into CASSQDLGLPPYEQYF.

As to this clonotype: A clone one base away is much larger, so this may be a read error. The rearrangement uses TRBV11-1 and TRBJ1-2, with 7 positions matching TRBD1. There are 13 residues in the CDR3. V lost 10 bases and J lost 8; bases outside the gene matches: 13. In germline, CDR1 is SGHAT, CDR2 FQDESV (reference sequence). CDR3 nucleotides: TGTGCCACCAGTTCCGACAGGGAAAAGGGCTACACCTTC. Amino acid sequence: CATSSDREKGYTF.

This clonotype was seen ten or more times. This rearrangement joins TRBV28 to TRBJ2-1; D call uncertain. Germline CDR1 and CDR2: MDHEN and SYDVKM. The CDR3 loop spans 11 amino acids. Trimming stripped 1 base from V and 9 bases from J, with 4 bases between. CDR3 sequence reads: CASSLLGEQFF. The CDR3 coding sequence is TGTGCCAGCAGTTTATTGGGTGAGCAGTTCTTC.

This clonotype was observed many times. The V gene is TRBV28, the J gene TRBJ2-1; the D gene is possibly TRBD2 (6 bases). From germline, CDR1 is MDHEN and CDR2 SYDVKM. The CDR3 extends over 15 amino acids. The V end was cut by 4 bases, the J end by 7 bases, with 17 bases between. The chain's CDR3 is CASSSPQAGRNEQFF. Here the CDR3 DNA reads TGTGCCAGCAGTTCGCCACAGGCGGGGAGGAATGAGCAGTTCTTC.

A few counts support this clonotype. With a much larger clone just one base away, this may be a read error. The chain has TRBV2 and TRBJ2-2; D remains unclear. Germline-derived CDR1 and CDR2 are SNHLY and FYNNEI. The CDR3 contains 12 residues. Trimming took off 6 bases at V and 2 bases at J, with 4 bases between the two ends. The CDR3 is CASRDNTGELFF. CDR3 coding DNA: TGTGCCAGCAGGGACAACACCGGGGAGCTGTTTTTT.

On this clonotype itself: At one end the junction does not follow the germline gene, possibly because of a read error. V is TRBV9 and J is TRBJ2-4; D is possibly TRBD2 (7 bases). This CDR3 region has 15 residues. The germline CDR1 and CDR2 sequences are SGDLS and YYNGEE. The DNA for the CDR3 is TGCGCCAGCAGCTGGCGAGGGGGGGGCGCAGACATTCAGTACTTC. This encodes CASSWRGGGADIQYF.

In its sample, this clonotype was seen many times. The chain recombines TRBV20-1 with TRBJ1-4; D is ambiguous. This CDR3 has 13 amino acids. Per the germline V gene, CDR1 is DFQATT and CDR2 is SNEGSKA (reference sequence). V was trimmed by 3 bases and J by 10 bases, leaving 15 bases between them. The CDR3 loop reads CSARGGPTGKLFF. In DNA form, the CDR3 reads TGCAGTGCTAGGGGCGGGCCTACTGGAAAACTGTTTTTT.

This clonotype occurred many times. CDR3 bases: TGTGCCAGCAGTCGCCCAATCGCCCGTGTAATCCAAGAGACCCAGTACTTC. Protein sequence: CASSRPIARVIQETQYF. V is TRBV28 and J is TRBJ2-5; D not resolved. The V and J ends lost 5 bases and 1 base respectively, with 20 bases between them. Germline V gene sequence: CDR1 MDHEN, CDR2 SYDVKM. The CDR3 covers 17 residues.

This rearrangement joins TRBV14 to TRBJ1-1, with TRBD1 matching 7 bases. The CDR3 length is 14 residues. With 3 bases clipped from V and 8 bases from J, the junction kept 9 bases outside the gene matches. In germline, CDR1 is SGHDN, CDR2 FVKESK. The CDR3 region has the DNA TGTGCCAGCAGCCAGCCAGGGACAGTCGGGGAAGCTTTCTTT. Translation: CASSQPGTVGEAFF. Full variable domain (remainder filled in from reference TRBV14 and TRBJ1-1): EAGVTQFPSHSVIEKGQTVTLRCDPISGHDNLYWYRRVMGKEIKFLLHFVKESKQDESGMPNNRFLAERTGGTYSTLKVQPAELEDSGVYFCASSQPGTVGEAFFGQGTRLTVV.

The chain couples TRBV20-1 to TRBJ2-3; 7 nucleotides line up with TRBD2. The ends lost 1 base at V and 5 bases at J; junction bases unmatched: 3. CDR1 is DFQATT, CDR2 SNEGSKA, per germline (reference sequence). The length of the CDR3 is 13 residues. CDR3 in DNA: TGCAGTGCTAGAGTTTGGGAGGGAGATACGCAGTATTTT. It specifies CSARVWEGDTQYF.

Points on this clonotype: This may arise from a read error, as a much more abundant clone is one base away. J is TRBJ2-3 and V is TRBV7-8, with 11 bases that match TRBD2. Germline CDR1 is SGHVS and CDR2 is FQNEAQ. This CDR3 is built from 16 residues. This chain's CDR3 is CTSSSLAGVSTDTQYF. DNA for the CDR3: TGTACCAGCAGCTCACTAGCGGGAGTTAGCACAGATACGCAGTATTTT. Drawing the rest from reference TRBV7-8 and TRBJ2-3, the complete variable domain is GAGVSQSPRYKVAKRGQDVALRCDPISGHVSLFWYQQALGQGPEFLTYFQNEAQLDKSGLPSDRFFAERPEGSVSTLKIQRTQQEDSAVYLCTSSSLAGVSTDTQYFGPGTRLTVL.

This clonotype was observed at least ten times. The rearrangement links TRBV6-2 or TRBV6-3 to TRBJ2-1; 13 bases map to TRBD2. Germline CDR1 and CDR2: MNHEY and SVGEGT. The CDR3 extends over 16 amino acids. The V segment lost 4 bases and the J segment 6 bases; nucleotides outside the gene matches: 6. CDR3 DNA: TGTGCCAGCAGTTCACTGACTAGCGGGAGGTTCAATGAGCAGTTCTTC. It is translated as CASSSLTSGRFNEQFF.

The J gene is TRBJ2-7, the V gene TRBV5-1; possibly TRBD1 or TRBD2 for D (5 bases each). The CDR3 runs 16 residues. V was clipped by 0 bases and J by 0 bases, with 13 bases between them. Germline assignment: CDR1 SGHRS and CDR2 YFSETQ. This CDR3 is CASSLEGPGTSYEQYF. CDR3 in DNA: TGCGCCAGCAGCTTGGAAGGGCCCGGGACCTCCTACGAGCAGTACTTC.

This clonotype was detected ten times or more. The chain employs TRBV12-3 or TRBV12-4 and TRBJ2-7; 9 positions agree with TRBD1. V shed 6 bases and J 4 bases; nucleotides not matched to a gene: 7. The CDR3 covers 14 residues. The CDR3 DNA sequence: TGTGCCAGCAGCCCGGGACAGGGACAATACGAGCAGTACTTC. It translates to CASSPGQGQYEQYF.

The chain joins TRBV7-2 to TRBJ2-1; TRBD2 matches at 12 bases. The CDR3 is 18 amino acids. V shed 5 bases, J shed 4 bases, and the junction held 12 bases outside the gene matches. Germline CDR1 reads SGHTA; CDR2 reads FQGNSA. The DNA for the CDR3 is TGTGCCAGCAGCAGTCCTAGCGGGAGGGCCTATCTATACAATGAGCAGTTCTTC. Translation gives CASSSPSGRAYLYNEQFF.

Ten or more counts support this clonotype. The chain carries TRBV27 and TRBJ2-7; 8 bases agree with TRBD2. Germline CDR1 reads MNHEY; CDR2 reads SMNVEV (reference sequence). The CDR3 is 18 amino acids. J was trimmed by 6 bases and V by 5 bases; bases with no gene match: 21. CDR3 sequence: CASSPSGPVAGTPLEQYF. The CDR3 DNA reads TGTGCCAGCAGTCCGTCCGGCCCCGTAGCGGGAACCCCCCTCGAGCAGTACTTC.

This clonotype was seen more than once but under ten times. The chain joins TRBV29-1 to TRBJ2-3; no clear D. This CDR3 region has 14 residues. CDR1 and CDR2 (germline): SQVTM, ANQGSEA. The ends were cut back, 5 bases at V and 0 bases at J, with 12 bases in the middle. CDR3 sequence: CSVQSKISTDTQYF. CDR3 DNA: TGCAGCGTTCAGAGCAAAATAAGCACAGATACGCAGTATTTT.

This clonotype was observed a few times. V is TRBV28 and J is TRBJ2-6; 8 bases map to TRBD1. The CDR3 has 15 amino acids. CDR1 is MDHEN, CDR2 SYDVKM, per germline. The V and J ends lost 10 bases and 4 bases, in that order; junction bases with no gene match: 9. CDR3 residues: CATAGTGAGANVLTF. The CDR3 coding sequence is TGTGCCACGGCGGGGACAGGCGCCGGGGCCAACGTCCTGACTTTC. The whole variable domain, remainder taken from reference TRBV28 and TRBJ2-6, is DVKVTQSSRYLVKRTGEKVFLECVQDMDHENMFWYRQDPGLGLRLIYFSYDVKMKEKGDIPEGYSVSREKKERFSLILESASTNQTSMYLCATAGTGAGANVLTFGAGSRLTVL.

The chain has TRBV5-1 and TRBJ1-4, with D unresolved. CDR1 is SGHRS, CDR2 YFSETQ, per germline. The CDR3 consists of 15 residues. V was trimmed by 0 bases and J by 8 bases, leaving 14 bases between them. The CDR3 protein is CASSLGVQATEKLFF. The DNA of the CDR3 is TGCGCCAGCAGCTTGGGAGTGCAGGCGACAGAAAAACTGTTTTTT.

This clonotype was seen ten or more times. The chain links TRBV7-3 to TRBJ2-7, with D possibly matching TRBD2 (5 bases). Between the trimmed V and J ends, which lost 4 bases and 4 bases, there was a span of 20 bases. The CDR3 runs to 16 residues. The V gene's germline CDR1 is SGHTA and CDR2 FQGTGA. CDR3 in amino acids: CASSSSGSALVYEQYF. The DNA for the CDR3 is TGTGCCAGCAGCTCGTCCGGTAGCGCCCTCGTGTACGAGCAGTACTTC.

Turning to this clonotype: One base away lies a much larger clone, so this may be a sequencing read error. The final CDR3 position lacks the conserved phenylalanine or tryptophan, pointing to a likely read error. This rearrangement joins TRBV29-1 to TRBJ1-4, with D perhaps matching TRBD1 (6 bases). The CDR3 runs to 12 residues. Germline V gene lookup returns CDR1 SQVTM and CDR2 ANQGSEA. V gave up 6 bases and J gave up 5 bases, with 10 bases separating them. The CDR3 is CSVRTVNEKLFL. In DNA, the CDR3 is TGCAGCGTGAGGACAGTAAATGAAAAACTGTTTCTT.

This clonotype was seen ten or more times. This chain connects TRBV24-1 to TRBJ2-3; 11 positions agree with TRBD2. J lost 3 bases, V lost 4 bases, and 17 bases had no gene match. CDR1 is KGHDR and CDR2 is SFDVKD in the germline V gene. The CDR3 length is 20 residues. The CDR3 DNA reads TGTGCCACCAGTGACTCGGACATCCTTAGCGGGAGGGCCCTGACAGATACGCAGTATTTT. This gives the protein CATSDSDILSGRALTDTQYF.

This clonotype was seen ten or more times. The chain links TRBV20-1 to TRBJ2-3, with D uncertain. CDR1 is DFQATT and CDR2 is SNEGSKA in the germline V gene (reference sequence). The CDR3 loop spans 13 amino acids. V gave up 5 bases and J gave up 2 bases, with 11 bases separating them. Here the CDR3 DNA reads TGCAGTGCTGGTCCCACCCACACAGATACGCAGTATTTT. It specifies CSAGPTHTDTQYF.

This clonotype was found many times. The chain is built from TRBV2 and TRBJ1-1, with D perhaps TRBD1 (6 bases). Germline CDR1 is SNHLY and CDR2 is FYNNEI. V was clipped by 2 bases and J by 5 bases, with 12 bases between them. The CDR3 spans 14 residues. The CDR3 nucleotides are TGTGCCAGCAGTGAACCAGGGGCAGGAACTGAAGCTTTCTTT. It specifies CASSEPGAGTEAFF.

This clonotype appeared many times. V is TRBV28 and J is TRBJ2-1, with TRBD2 matching 9 bases. The CDR3 extends over 15 amino acids. Germline V CDR1 and CDR2: MDHEN, SYDVKM. V shed 5 bases, J shed 3 bases, and the junction held 5 bases outside the gene matches. The CDR3 loop is CASSRTSGLYNEQFF. CDR3 in DNA: TGTGCCAGCAGTAGAACTAGCGGGCTCTACAATGAGCAGTTCTTC.

This clonotype was detected many times. The V and J genes are TRBV6-1 and TRBJ2-1; D remains ambiguous. The CDR3 sequence is 15 residues long. Germline lookup yields CDR1 MNHNS and CDR2 SASEGT. The V end lost 5 bases, the J end lost 6 bases, and 17 bases lay between the germline ends. The CDR3 is CASSNVDRLGNEQFF. The CDR3, as DNA: TGTGCCAGCAGTAATGTGGACCGTTTGGGCAATGAGCAGTTCTTC.

V gene TRBV5-1 combines with J gene TRBJ2-2; 11 bases are shared with TRBD2. From germline, CDR1 is SGHRS and CDR2 YFSETQ. The CDR3 spans 19 residues. The V gene end was trimmed by 2 bases and the J gene end by 6 bases; junction bases not matched to a gene: 15. The CDR3 is CASSFLGTSGGRGAGELFF. CDR3 nucleotide sequence: TGCGCCAGCAGCTTTTTGGGGACTAGCGGAGGCCGAGGGGCCGGGGAGCTGTTTTTT.

This clonotype was observed at least ten times. The chain combines TRBV28 with TRBJ2-1; D ambiguous. V was trimmed by 2 bases and J by 15 bases, leaving 11 bases between them. The CDR3 is 11 residues long. Per germline, CDR1 MDHEN and CDR2 SYDVKM. DNA of the CDR3: TGTGCCAGCAGTTTAAGGGAAAGGTGGTTCTTC. As protein: CASSLRERWFF. Variable domain in full (rest from reference TRBV28 and TRBJ2-1): DVKVTQSSRYLVKRTGEKVFLECVQDMDHENMFWYRQDPGLGLRLIYFSYDVKMKEKGDIPEGYSVSREKKERFSLILESASTNQTSMYLCASSLRERWFFGPGTRLTVL.